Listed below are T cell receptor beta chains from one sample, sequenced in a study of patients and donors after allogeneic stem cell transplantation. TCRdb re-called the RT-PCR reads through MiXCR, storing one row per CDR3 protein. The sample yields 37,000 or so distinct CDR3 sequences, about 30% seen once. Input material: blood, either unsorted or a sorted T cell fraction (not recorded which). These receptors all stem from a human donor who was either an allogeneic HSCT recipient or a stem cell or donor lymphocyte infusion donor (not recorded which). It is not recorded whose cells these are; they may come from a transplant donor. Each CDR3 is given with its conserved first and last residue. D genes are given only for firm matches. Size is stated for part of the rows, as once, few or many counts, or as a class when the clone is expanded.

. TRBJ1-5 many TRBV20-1 TGCAGTGCTAGAGGACTTAGCAATCAGCCCCAGCATTTT CSARGLSNQPQHF
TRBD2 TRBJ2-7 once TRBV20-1 TGCAGTGCTAGAGATGGAAAAGGACTAGCAGTACTCTACGAGCAGTACTTC CSARDGKGLAVLYEQYF
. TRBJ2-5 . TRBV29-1 TGCAGCGTTGCCGAGGGGTGGGAGACCCAGTACTTC CSVAEGWETQYF
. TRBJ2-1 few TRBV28 TGTGCCAGCAGAAAAGCGGCCTCCTACAATGAGCAGTTCTTC CASRKAASYNEQFF
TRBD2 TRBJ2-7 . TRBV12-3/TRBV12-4 TGTGCCAGCAGCCTCAGCGGGGTCGAGCAGTACTTC CASSLSGVEQYF
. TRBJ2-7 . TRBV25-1 TGTGCCAGCAGTGGTAAAATAAAGCAGTACTTC CASSGKIKQYF
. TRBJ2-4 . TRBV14 TGTGCCAGCAGCCGTCTAGGGTTAGCCAAAAACATTCAGTACTTC CASSRLGLAKNIQYF
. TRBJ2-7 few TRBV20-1 TGCAGTGCTAGAAGCGGAAGCTCCTACGAGCAGTACTTC CSARSGSSYEQYF
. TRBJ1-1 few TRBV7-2 TGTGCCAGCAGCCCCAACCATATGAACACTGAAGCTTTCTTT CASSPNHMNTEAFF
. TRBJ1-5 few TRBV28 TGTGCCAGCAGTTTAGAGGCCGCCAGGCAGGGGAGTCAGCCCCAGCATTTT CASSLEAARQGSQPQHF
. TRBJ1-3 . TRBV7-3 TGTGCCAGCAGCTCCAGGGGATGGGGAAACACCATATATTTT CASSSRGWGNTIYF
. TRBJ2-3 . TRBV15 TGTGCCACCAGCAGAGGAAGAAGCACAGATACGCAGTATTTT CATSRGRSTDTQYF
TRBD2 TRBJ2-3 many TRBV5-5 TGTGCCAGCAGCTTGATCGGGAGGGCTCCGCAGTATTTT CASSLIGRAPQYF
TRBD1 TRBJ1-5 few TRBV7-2 TGTGCCAGCAGCCGCAGGGACAGGGGAAATCAGCCCCAGCATTTT CASSRRDRGNQPQHF
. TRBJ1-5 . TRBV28 TGTGTCAGCGCCCGACTTATTCAGGGGAGGCAGCCCCAGCATTTT CVSARLIQGRQPQHF
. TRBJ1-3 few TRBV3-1 TGTGCCAGCAGCCGAACAGCTAGCTCTGGAAACACCATATATTTT CASSRTASSGNTIYF
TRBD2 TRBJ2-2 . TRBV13 TGTGCCAGCAGCCTCGGGGCGCGGGAGAACGCCGGGGAGCTGTTTTTT CASSLGARENAGELFF
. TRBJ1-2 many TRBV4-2 TGTGCCAGCAGCCCGGGGACATTTGGCTACACCTTC CASSPGTFGYTF
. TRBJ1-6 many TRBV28 TGTGCCAGCAGTTTCATCTCCCAGCCTTCACCCCTCCACTTT CASSFISQPSPLHF
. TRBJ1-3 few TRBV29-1 TGCAGCGTTGGAGGGGGGGTTTTGGGAAACACCATATATTTT CSVGGGVLGNTIYF
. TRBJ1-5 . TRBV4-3 TGCGCCAGCAGACCGGCGTTTCTGGAGCCCCAGCATTTT CASRPAFLEPQHF
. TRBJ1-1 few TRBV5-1 TGCGCCAGCAGCCCAGGACCGACAATGAACACTGAAGCTTTCTTT CASSPGPTMNTEAFF
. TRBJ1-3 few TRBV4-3 TGCGCCAGCAGCCAAATCGGGGGGTTTGGAAACACCATATATTTT CASSQIGGFGNTIYF
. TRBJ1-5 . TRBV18 TGTGCCAGCTCAGCTGGGGGGCCTCAGCCCCAGCATTTT CASSAGGPQPQHF
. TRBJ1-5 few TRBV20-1 TGCAGTGCTAGAGGGGGCCAGCCCCAGCATTTT CSARGGQPQHF
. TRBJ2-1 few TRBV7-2 TGTGCCAGCAGCTTGGTTCCTGGACGCCTTTACAATGAGCAGTTCTTC CASSLVPGRLYNEQFF
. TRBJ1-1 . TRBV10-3 TGTGCCATCAGTCGGGGTAACACTGAAGCTTTCTTT CAISRGNTEAFF
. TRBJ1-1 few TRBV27 TGTGCCAGCAGTTTATTCCGGGGCACTGAAGCTTTCTTT CASSLFRGTEAFF
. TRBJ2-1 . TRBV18 TGTGCCAGCTCACCCGCGGCATATGAGCAGTTCTTC CASSPAAYEQFF
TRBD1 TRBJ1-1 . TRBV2 TGTGCCAGCAGCCTGACAGGGGGGGACACTGAAGCTTTCTTT CASSLTGGDTEAFF
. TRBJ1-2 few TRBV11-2 TGTGCCAGCAGTAACCCGGGACGCTATGGCTACACCTTC CASSNPGRYGYTF
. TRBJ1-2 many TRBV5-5 TGTGCCAGCAGCTCCACCCCGGGGAATGGCTACACCTTC CASSSTPGNGYTF
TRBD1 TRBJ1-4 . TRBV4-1 TGCGCCAGCAGCCCGTCGGGACAGGGGGCAAAAGGGAATGAAAAACTGTTTTTT CASSPSGQGAKGNEKLFF
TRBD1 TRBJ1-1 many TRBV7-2 TGTGCCAGCAGCTTACCTCAGACAGGGGGCAGGACTGAAGCTTTCTTT CASSLPQTGGRTEAFF
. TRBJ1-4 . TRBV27 TGTGCCAGCAGTCTTATCGGCGAAAAACTGTTTTTT CASSLIGEKLFF
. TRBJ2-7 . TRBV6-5 TGTGCCAGCAGTTACCTCCCGGGACGGCTCGGCTACCACTACGAGCAGTACTTC CASSYLPGRLGYHYEQYF
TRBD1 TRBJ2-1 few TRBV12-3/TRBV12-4 TGTGCCAGCAGTTTTAGGCCCCCACAGGGGTTCTCCTACAATGAGCAGTTCTTC CASSFRPPQGFSYNEQFF
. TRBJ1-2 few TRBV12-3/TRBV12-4 TGTGCCAGCAGCCCCTTAGTCCTAGGCTATGGCTACACCTTC CASSPLVLGYGYTF
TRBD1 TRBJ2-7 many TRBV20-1 TGCAGTGCTAGAGATCCGAGGGGGCGATCCTACGAGCAGTACTTC CSARDPRGRSYEQYF
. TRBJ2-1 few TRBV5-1 TGCGCCAGCAGCTTGGAGACCCTATACAATGAGCAGTTCTTC CASSLETLYNEQFF
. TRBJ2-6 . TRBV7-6 TGTGCCAGCAGCCCTCGGACAGACTACTCTGGGGCCAACGTCCTGACTTTC CASSPRTDYSGANVLTF
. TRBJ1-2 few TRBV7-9 TGTGCCAGCACCTCCCTACTTCGTGCAGGGGACTATGGCTACACCTTC CASTSLLRAGDYGYTF
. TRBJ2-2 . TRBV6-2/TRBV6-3 TGTGCCAGCCTCCAGTCTTGGACTTCAAACACCGGGGAGCTGTTTTTT CASLQSWTSNTGELFF
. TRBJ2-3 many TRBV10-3 TGTGCCATCAGTTTGGGTTCTAGCACAGATACGCAGTATTTT CAISLGSSTDTQYF
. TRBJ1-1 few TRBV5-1 TGCGCCAGCAGCTTGGCCGGGCTGATGAACACTGAAGCTTTCTTT CASSLAGLMNTEAFF
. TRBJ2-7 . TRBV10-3 TGTGCCATCAGCCGGGAGAGTTACGAGCAGTACTTC CAISRESYEQYF
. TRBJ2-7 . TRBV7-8 TGTGCCAGCAGCTTAGTAGGAGGGGCCTCCTACGAGCAGTACTTC CASSLVGGASYEQYF
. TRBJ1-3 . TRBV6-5 TGTGCCAGCAGTCCGGGGGCGACTGGAAACACCATATATTTT CASSPGATGNTIYF
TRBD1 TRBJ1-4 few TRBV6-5 TGTGCCAGCAGTTACTCCCGGGACAGGTTTCGGAAACTGTTTTTT CASSYSRDRFRKLFF
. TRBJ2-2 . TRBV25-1 TGTGCCAGCAGTGAATGGTTCGGGGAGCTGTTTTTT CASSEWFGELFF
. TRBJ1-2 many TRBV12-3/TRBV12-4 TGTGCCAGCAGTCCACAGGGTCCTGCCTATGGCTACACCTTC CASSPQGPAYGYTF
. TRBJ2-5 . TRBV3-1 TGTGCCAGCAGCCAAGGCAGGCGGGACACCGTCCAGGAGACCCAGTACTTC CASSQGRRDTVQETQYF
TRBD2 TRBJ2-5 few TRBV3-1 TGTGCCAGCAGCCAACGTAGCGGGGGGGGTAGGGAGACCCAGTACTTC CASSQRSGGGRETQYF
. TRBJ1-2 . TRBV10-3 TGTGCCATCAGTGTCGGGGGTTGGAGCTATGGCTACACCTTC CAISVGGWSYGYTF
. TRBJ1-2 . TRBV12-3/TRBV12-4 TGTGCCGTTGGGAGCTATGGCTACACCTTC CAVGSYGYTF
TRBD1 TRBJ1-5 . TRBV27 TGTGCCAGCAGTGGGACAGGGGGCGTTATGAACAATCAGCCCCAGCATTTT CASSGTGGVMNNQPQHF
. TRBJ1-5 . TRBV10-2 TGCGCCAGCAGTGGACTTAGCAATCAGCCCCAGCATTTT CASSGLSNQPQHF
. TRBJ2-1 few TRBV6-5 TGTGCCAGCAGTTACTTTGCCGGGAACGTCCACAATGAGCAGTTCTTC CASSYFAGNVHNEQFF
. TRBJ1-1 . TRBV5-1 TGCGCCAGCAGCTTTAGGGTCATGAACACTGAAGCTTTCTTT CASSFRVMNTEAFF